The 21 T cell receptor beta chains presented below share a single source sample, sequenced in a study of shared clonotypes between healthy human individuals. Clones were read by immunoSEQ multiplex PCR, and TCRdb kept only the in-frame ones, dropping some. The repertoire holds millions of clones, with 90% to 95% as singletons. The sequenced material came from naive CD4+ T cells sorted from blood. Sample subset: CD45RA+ positively selected. The receptors come from a man aged 18 to 29 in good health.

This chain uses TRBV19 with TRBJ1-5; weak D call: TRBD1 (6 bases). The CDR3 covers 16 residues. Germline-derived CDR1 and CDR2 are LNHDA and SQIVND (reference sequence). V lost 7 bases and J 7 bases, leaving 23 bases between the germline ends. CDR3 sequence (DNA): TGTGCCAGTACCAATCCCCTGCCGGGGGGCAGCCAGCCCCAGCATTTT. Its protein is CASTNPLPGGSQPQHF.

The gene calls are TRBV28 and TRBJ1-4; D is ambiguous. Looked up from germline, CDR1 is MDHEN and CDR2 is SYDVKM. V was trimmed by 6 bases and J by 7 bases, leaving 15 bases between them. CDR3 length equals 14 residues. The CDR3 loop is CASSTPGAGEKLFF. The DNA for the CDR3 is TGTGCCAGCAGCACCCCCGGTGCGGGTGAAAAACTGTTTTTT.

The J gene is TRBJ2-2, the V gene TRBV2; D gene ambiguous. Trimming left V 6 bases short and J 4 bases short, with 12 bases between. This CDR3 is built from 14 residues. Per germline, CDR1 SNHLY and CDR2 FYNNEI. The CDR3 sequence: CASRDSIVTGELFF. For the CDR3, the DNA is TGTGCCAGCAGGGATAGTATCGTCACCGGGGAGCTGTTTTTT. Drawing the rest from reference TRBV2 and TRBJ2-2, the complete variable domain is EPEVTQTPSHQVTQMGQEVILRCVPISNHLYFYWYRQILGQKVEFLVSFYNNEISEKSEIFDDQFSVERPDGSNFTLKIRSTKLEDSAMYFCASRDSIVTGELFFGEGSRLTVL.

The chain is built from TRBV6-6 and TRBJ1-5; weak D call: TRBD1 (5 bases). Germline V gene sequence: CDR1 MNHNY, CDR2 SVGAGI (reference sequence). V lost 10 bases and J 3 bases, leaving 13 bases between the germline ends. This CDR3 region has 13 residues. The DNA for the CDR3 is TGTGCCACCATGGGGGAACTCAATCAGCCCCAGCATTTT. This translates into CATMGELNQPQHF.

This chain joins TRBV11-2 and TRBJ2-7, with 8 positions matching TRBD2. Trimming at V came to 6 bases and at J to 0 bases, leaving 7 bases not matched to a gene. The germline gives CDR1 SGHAT, CDR2 FQNNGV. This CDR3 region has 15 residues. The CDR3 loop reads CASSLPGGASYEQYF. Here the CDR3 DNA reads TGTGCCAGCAGTCTCCCCGGGGGGGCCTCCTACGAGCAGTACTTC.

The chain is built from TRBV19 and TRBJ1-5; D is perhaps TRBD1 (6 bases). The germline V gene has CDR1 LNHDA and CDR2 SQIVND (reference sequence). Trimming shortened V by 7 bases and J by 3 bases, and 19 bases separated the two germline ends. CDR3 length: 16 residues. CDR3: CASIQGGRISNQPQHF. For the CDR3, the DNA is TGTGCCAGTATACAGGGCGGGCGAATATCCAATCAGCCCCAGCATTTT.

V is TRBV4-2 and J is TRBJ2-3; perhaps TRBD2 as D (6 bases). This CDR3 comprises 16 residues. V was cut by 3 bases and J by 0 bases, with 13 bases left in between. Germline V CDR1 and CDR2: LGHNA, YNFKEQ. CDR3: CASSHGDSQSTDTQYF. DNA of the CDR3: TGTGCCAGCAGCCACGGGGACTCGCAAAGCACAGATACGCAGTATTTT.

The chain combines TRBV28 with TRBJ2-5; D uncertain. The ends were cut back, 4 bases at V and 2 bases at J, with 5 bases in the middle. CDR1 and CDR2 (germline): MDHEN, SYDVKM. The CDR3 runs to 12 residues. Here the CDR3 reads CASSSRQETQYF. Here the CDR3 DNA reads TGTGCCAGCAGTTCACGGCAAGAGACCCAGTACTTC.

The chain combines TRBV5-4 with TRBJ2-7, with unresolved D. V lost 1 base to trimming and J lost 4 bases, with 9 bases between them. Germline V gives CDR1 SGHNT, CDR2 YYREEE (reference sequence). The CDR3 loop spans 13 amino acids. The CDR3 protein is CASSLLIPYEQYF. The CDR3 bases are TGTGCCAGCAGCTTGTTAATTCCTTACGAGCAGTACTTC.

The V gene is TRBV7-2, the J gene TRBJ2-7; 11 bases are shared with TRBD1. V was pared by 1 base and J by 4 bases, with 3 bases of the junction left unmatched. CDR3 length: 15 residues. The germline CDR1 and CDR2 sequences are SGHTA and FQGNSA. CDR3 sequence: CASSLGTGGGYEQYF. Written as DNA, the CDR3 is TGTGCCAGCAGCTTAGGGACAGGGGGCGGTTACGAGCAGTACTTC.

Only one count was recorded for this clone. The sample holds other DNA sequences that translate to the same CDR3. The CDR3 region has the DNA TGTGCCAGCAGCGTAGCGGGGCGAAGCACAGATACGCAGTATTTT. It is translated as CASSVAGRSTDTQYF. This chain joins TRBV9 and TRBJ2-3; D possibly matches TRBD1 or TRBD2 (5 bases each). Germline CDR1 reads SGDLS; CDR2 reads YYNGEE. This CDR3 spans 15 amino acids. Trimming left V 0 bases short and J 0 bases short, with 8 bases between.

This chain uses TRBV21-1 with TRBJ1-5; the DNA was not compared with TRBD1, the D call given in the table. TRBV21-1 is recorded as a pseudogene. The CDR3 runs to 15 residues. The CDR3 loop reads CASNPGTGGTQPQHF. For the CDR3, the DNA is TGTGCCAGCAACCCCGGGACAGGGGGCACCCAGCCCCAGCATTTT.

This chain joins TRBV29-1 and TRBJ2-7, with D possibly TRBD1 on 5 matching bases. The CDR3 consists of 11 residues. CDR1 SQVTM and CDR2 ANQGSEA come from the germline V gene. V was trimmed by 4 bases and J by 6 bases, leaving 10 bases between them. CDR3 nucleotides: TGCAGCGTTGTAGGGGTGGGCGAGCAGTACTTC. It is translated as CSVVGVGEQYF.

The J gene is TRBJ1-4, the V gene TRBV30; TRBD1 is a possible D gene (6 bases). Trimming stripped 4 bases from V and 2 bases from J, with 11 bases between. Per the germline V gene, CDR1 is GTSNPN and CDR2 is SVGIG (reference sequence). The CDR3 length is 14 residues. CDR3 sequence (DNA): TGTGCCTGGATCAGCAGGGGCACTAATGAAAAACTGTTTTTT. This encodes CAWISRGTNEKLFF. The whole variable domain, filled in from reference TRBV30 and TRBJ1-4, reads SQTIHQWPATLVQPVGSPLSLECTVEGTSNPNLYWYRQAAGRGLQLLFYSVGIGQISSEVPQNLSASRPQDRQFILSSKKLLLSDSGFYLCAWISRGTNEKLFFGSGTQLSVL.

This clone has only one observation. J is TRBJ1-3 and V is TRBV5-5; the D is unclear. This CDR3 comprises 13 residues. Germline CDR1 reads SGHKS; CDR2 reads YYEKEE (reference sequence). V lost 2 bases and J lost 3, with 6 bases in between. The CDR3 DNA follows: TGTGCCAGCAGCTTAGTGGTTGGAAACACCATATATTTT. It encodes CASSLVVGNTIYF.

Comments on this clone: This sample also contains other DNA sequences that code for the same CDR3. This chain's CDR3 is CASSFRRGTGNQPQHF. CDR3 in DNA: TGTGCCAGCAGTTTTAGGCGTGGGACAGGCAATCAGCCCCAGCATTTT. The chain has TRBV28 and TRBJ1-5, with 7 bases matching TRBD1. The CDR3 extends over 16 amino acids. V trimming: 3 bases; J trimming: 2 bases; junction bases outside the gene matches: 7. Germline CDR1 and CDR2: MDHEN and SYDVKM.

The V call is TRBV7-3, the J call TRBJ2-3; no clear D gene. CDR3 length: 13 amino acids. Germline loops: CDR1 SGHTA, CDR2 FQGTGA. V was trimmed by 1 base and J by 4 bases, leaving 6 bases between them. CDR3 in amino acids: CASSLNRADTQYF. The CDR3 DNA reads as TGTGCCAGCAGCTTAAACCGGGCAGATACGCAGTATTTT.

This clone appeared a single time. The chain has TRBV15 and TRBJ2-5; D is ambiguous. V gave up 0 bases and J gave up 6 bases, with 5 bases separating them. Germline loops: CDR1 LNHNV, CDR2 YYDKDF (reference sequence). The CDR3 sequence is 12 residues long. CDR3 sequence: CATSRDRQTQYF. The DNA for the CDR3 is TGTGCCACCAGCAGAGATCGCCAGACCCAGTACTTC.

V usage is TRBV27 and J usage is TRBJ1-6; D unresolved. Germline loops: CDR1 MNHEY, CDR2 SMNVEV (reference sequence). Between the trimmed V and J ends, which lost 6 bases and 2 bases, there was a span of 11 bases. The CDR3 is made up of 15 amino acids. The CDR3 DNA follows: TGTGCCAGCAGATCTATTTTCCCCTATAATTCACCCCTCCACTTT. It translates to CASRSIFPYNSPLHF.

V and J are TRBV7-9 and TRBJ2-1, with D possibly matching TRBD2 (7 bases). The V end lost 5 bases, the J end lost 3 bases, and 23 bases lay between the germline ends. The germline V gene encodes CDR1 SEHNR and CDR2 FQNEAQ (reference sequence). The CDR3 sequence is 18 residues long. The CDR3 nucleotides read TGTGCCAGCAGCCCCAACCCCTGGGGGGCGGGGGACTACAATGAGCAGTTCTTC. This encodes CASSPNPWGAGDYNEQFF.

This clone has only a few counts. The chain carries TRBV2 and TRBJ1-1; 8 bases line up with TRBD1. This CDR3 is 14 amino acids long. The germline CDR1 and CDR2 sequences are SNHLY and FYNNEI. Trimming took 6 bases from V and 0 from J; bases not matched to a gene: 3. CDR3 coding DNA: TGTGCCAGCAGGGAGGACAGGGTGAACACTGAAGCTTTCTTT. It codes for CASREDRVNTEAFF.